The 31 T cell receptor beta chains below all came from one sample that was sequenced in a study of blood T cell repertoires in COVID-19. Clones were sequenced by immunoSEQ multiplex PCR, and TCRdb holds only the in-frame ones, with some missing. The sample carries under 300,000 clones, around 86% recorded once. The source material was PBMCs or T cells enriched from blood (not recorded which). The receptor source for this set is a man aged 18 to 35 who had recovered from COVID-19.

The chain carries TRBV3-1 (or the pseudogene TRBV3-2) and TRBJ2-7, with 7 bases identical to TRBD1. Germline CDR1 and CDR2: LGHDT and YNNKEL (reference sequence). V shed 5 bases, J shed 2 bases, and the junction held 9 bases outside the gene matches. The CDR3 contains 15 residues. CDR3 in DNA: TGTGCCAGCAGCTATAGGGCAGGGGGAGCCTACGAGCAGTACTTC. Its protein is CASSYRAGGAYEQYF.

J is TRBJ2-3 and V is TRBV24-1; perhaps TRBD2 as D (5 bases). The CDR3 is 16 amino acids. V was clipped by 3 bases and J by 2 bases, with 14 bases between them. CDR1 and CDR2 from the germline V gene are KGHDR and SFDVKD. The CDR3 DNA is TGTGCCACCAGTGATACCCCTCGGGGAGTCACAGATACGCAGTATTTT. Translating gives CATSDTPRGVTDTQYF.

DNA of the CDR3: TGTGCCAGCAGCTTGGTGGGGGGGACTTTCTATGGCTACACCTTC. Encoded protein: CASSLVGGTFYGYTF. V gene TRBV5-6 combines with J gene TRBJ1-2, with D maybe TRBD1 (5 bases). The CDR3 runs to 15 residues. CDR1 is SGHDT and CDR2 is YYEEEE in the germline V gene. V dropped 0 bases and J dropped 4 bases, with 13 bases sitting between them.

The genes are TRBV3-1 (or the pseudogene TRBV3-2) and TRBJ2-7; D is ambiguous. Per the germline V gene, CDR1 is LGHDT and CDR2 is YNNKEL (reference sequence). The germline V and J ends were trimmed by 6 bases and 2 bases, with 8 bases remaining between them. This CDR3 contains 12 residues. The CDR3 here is CASSAQAYEQYF. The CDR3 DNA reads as TGTGCCAGCAGTGCCCAGGCCTACGAGCAGTACTTC.

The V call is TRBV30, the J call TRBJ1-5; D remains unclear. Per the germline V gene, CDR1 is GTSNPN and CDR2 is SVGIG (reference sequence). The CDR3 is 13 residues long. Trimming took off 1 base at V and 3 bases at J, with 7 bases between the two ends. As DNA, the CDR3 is TGTGCCTGGAGTGGACACTCCAATCAGCCCCAGCATTTT. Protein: CAWSGHSNQPQHF.

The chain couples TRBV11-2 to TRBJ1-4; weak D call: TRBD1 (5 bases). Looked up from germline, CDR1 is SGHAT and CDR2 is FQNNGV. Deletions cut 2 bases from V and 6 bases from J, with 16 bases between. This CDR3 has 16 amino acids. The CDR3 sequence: CASSLSLDSQDEKLFF. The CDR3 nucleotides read TGTGCCAGCAGCTTATCCCTTGACAGCCAGGATGAAAAACTGTTTTTT.

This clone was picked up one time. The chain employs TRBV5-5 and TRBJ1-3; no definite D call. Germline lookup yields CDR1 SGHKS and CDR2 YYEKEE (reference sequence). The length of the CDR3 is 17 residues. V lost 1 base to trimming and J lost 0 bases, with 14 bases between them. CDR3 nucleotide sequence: TGTGCCAGCAGCTTGCTTGAGGACTCCTACTCTGGAAACACCATATATTTT. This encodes CASSLLEDSYSGNTIYF. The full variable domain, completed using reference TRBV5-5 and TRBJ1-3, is DAGVTQSPTHLIKTRGQQVTLRCSPISGHKSVSWYQQVLGQGPQFIFQYYEKEERGRGNFPDRFSARQFPNYSSELNVNALLLGDSALYLCASSLLEDSYSGNTIYFGEGSWLTVV.

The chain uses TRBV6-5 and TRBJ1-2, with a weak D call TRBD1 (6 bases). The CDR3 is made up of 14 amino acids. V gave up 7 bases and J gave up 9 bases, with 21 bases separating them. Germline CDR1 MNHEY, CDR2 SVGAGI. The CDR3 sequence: CASNQGPNLKSYTF. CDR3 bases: TGTGCCAGCAATCAGGGGCCGAATCTTAAAAGCTACACCTTC.

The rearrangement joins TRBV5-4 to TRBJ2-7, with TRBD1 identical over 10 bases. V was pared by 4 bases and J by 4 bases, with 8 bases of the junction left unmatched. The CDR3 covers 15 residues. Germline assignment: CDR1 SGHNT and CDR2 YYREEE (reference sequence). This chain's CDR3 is CASSPPGQGLYEQYF. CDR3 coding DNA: TGTGCCAGCAGCCCTCCGGGACAGGGGTTGTACGAGCAGTACTTC.

CDR3 region: CASSTGQGLSGELFF. The CDR3 DNA follows: TGTGCCAGTAGTACCGGACAGGGTTTGTCCGGGGAGCTGTTTTTT. V is TRBV19 and J is TRBJ2-2; 8 bases align to TRBD1. This CDR3 is built from 15 residues. CDR1 and CDR2 from the germline V gene are LNHDA and SQIVND (reference sequence). The V gene end was trimmed by 4 bases and the J gene end by 6 bases; junction bases not matched to a gene: 7.

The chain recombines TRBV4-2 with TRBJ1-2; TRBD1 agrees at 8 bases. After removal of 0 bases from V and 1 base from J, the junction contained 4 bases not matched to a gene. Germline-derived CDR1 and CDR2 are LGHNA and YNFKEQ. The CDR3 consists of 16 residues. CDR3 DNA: TGTGCCAGCAGCCAAGATCCCGGACAGGGTAACTATGGCTACACCTTC. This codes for CASSQDPGQGNYGYTF.

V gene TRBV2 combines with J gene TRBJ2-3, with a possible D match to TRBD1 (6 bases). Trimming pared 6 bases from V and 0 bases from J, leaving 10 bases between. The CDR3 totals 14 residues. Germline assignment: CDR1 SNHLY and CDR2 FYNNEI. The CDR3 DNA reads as TGTGCCAGCAGCTTTGGACAGAGCACAGATACGCAGTATTTT. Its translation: CASSFGQSTDTQYF.

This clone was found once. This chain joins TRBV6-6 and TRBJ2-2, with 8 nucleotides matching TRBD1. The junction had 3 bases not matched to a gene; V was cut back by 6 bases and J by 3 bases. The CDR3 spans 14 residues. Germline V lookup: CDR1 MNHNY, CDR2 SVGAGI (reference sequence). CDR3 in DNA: TGTGCCAGCAGGACAGGGGACGACACCGGGGAGCTGTTTTTT. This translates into CASRTGDDTGELFF.

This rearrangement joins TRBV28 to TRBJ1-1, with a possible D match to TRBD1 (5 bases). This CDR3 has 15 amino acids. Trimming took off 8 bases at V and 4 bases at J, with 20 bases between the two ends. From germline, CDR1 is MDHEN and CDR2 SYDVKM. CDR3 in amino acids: CASGIYQGVGTEAFF. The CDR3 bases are TGTGCCAGCGGCATATACCAGGGTGTAGGCACTGAAGCTTTCTTT.

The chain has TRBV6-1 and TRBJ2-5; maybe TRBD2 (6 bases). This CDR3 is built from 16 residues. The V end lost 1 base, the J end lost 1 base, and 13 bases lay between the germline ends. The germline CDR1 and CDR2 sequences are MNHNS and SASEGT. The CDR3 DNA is TGTGCCAGCAGTGAAGTGGAGGGGTCCGCCCAAGAGACCCAGTACTTC. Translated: CASSEVEGSAQETQYF.

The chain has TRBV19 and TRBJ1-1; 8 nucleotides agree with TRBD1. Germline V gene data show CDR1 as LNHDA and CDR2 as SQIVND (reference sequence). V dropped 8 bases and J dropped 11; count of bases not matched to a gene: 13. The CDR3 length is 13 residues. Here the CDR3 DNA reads TGTGCCAGTGACGGACAGGGCAACGACCGGGCTTTCTTT. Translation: CASDGQGNDRAFF.

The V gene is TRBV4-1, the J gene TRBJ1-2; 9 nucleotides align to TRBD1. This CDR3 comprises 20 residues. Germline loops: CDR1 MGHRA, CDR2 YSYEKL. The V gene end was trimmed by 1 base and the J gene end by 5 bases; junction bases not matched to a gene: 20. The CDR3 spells CASSQGGTGFVFLESYGYTF. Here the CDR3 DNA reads TGCGCCAGCAGCCAAGGCGGGACAGGGTTCGTTTTCCTGGAATCATATGGCTACACCTTC.

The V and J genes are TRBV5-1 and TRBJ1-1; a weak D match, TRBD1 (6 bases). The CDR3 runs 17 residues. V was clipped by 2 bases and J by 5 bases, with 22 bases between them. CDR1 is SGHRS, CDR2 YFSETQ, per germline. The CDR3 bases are TGCGCCAGCAGCTTTCAGGGGATCGGCATCACGGGGACTGAAGCTTTCTTT. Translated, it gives CASSFQGIGITGTEAFF.

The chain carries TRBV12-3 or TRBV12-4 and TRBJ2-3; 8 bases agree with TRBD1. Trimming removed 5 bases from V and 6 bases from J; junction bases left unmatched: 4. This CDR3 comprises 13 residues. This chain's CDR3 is CASSQRQGDTQYF. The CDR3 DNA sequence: TGTGCCAGCAGTCAGAGACAGGGGGATACGCAGTATTTT.

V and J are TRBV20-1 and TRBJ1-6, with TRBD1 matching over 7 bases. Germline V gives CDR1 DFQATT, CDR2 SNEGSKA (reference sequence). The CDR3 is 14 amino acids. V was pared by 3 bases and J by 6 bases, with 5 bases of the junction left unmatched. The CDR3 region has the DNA TGCAGTGCTAGTCAGGGACAGTCTAATTCACCCCTCCACTTT. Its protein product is CSASQGQSNSPLHF.

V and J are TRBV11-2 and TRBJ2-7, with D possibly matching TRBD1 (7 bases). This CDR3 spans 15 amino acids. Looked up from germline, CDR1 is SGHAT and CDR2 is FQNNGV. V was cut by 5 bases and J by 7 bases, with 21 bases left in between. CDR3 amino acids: CASSLASTGVGEQYF. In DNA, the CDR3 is TGTGCCAGCAGCCTAGCGTCTACAGGGGTCGGGGAGCAGTACTTC. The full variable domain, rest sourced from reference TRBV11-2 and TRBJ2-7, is EAGVAQSPRYKIIEKRQSVAFWCNPISGHATLYWYQQILGQGPKLLIQFQNNGVVDDSQLPKDRFSAERLKGVDSTLKIQPAKLEDSAVYLCASSLASTGVGEQYFGPGTRLTVT.

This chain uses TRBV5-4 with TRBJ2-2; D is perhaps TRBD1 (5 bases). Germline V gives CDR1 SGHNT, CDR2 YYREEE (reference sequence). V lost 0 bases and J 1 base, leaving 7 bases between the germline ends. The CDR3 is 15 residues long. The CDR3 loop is CASSLGQLNTGELFF. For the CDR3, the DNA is TGTGCCAGCAGCTTGGGACAGCTGAACACCGGGGAGCTGTTTTTT.

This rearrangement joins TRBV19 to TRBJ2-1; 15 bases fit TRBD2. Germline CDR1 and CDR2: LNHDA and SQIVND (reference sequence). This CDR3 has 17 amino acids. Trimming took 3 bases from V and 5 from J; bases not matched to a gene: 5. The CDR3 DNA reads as TGTGCCAGTAGTATCATCAGGACTAGCGGGGGGGACAATGAGCAGTTCTTC. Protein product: CASSIIRTSGGDNEQFF. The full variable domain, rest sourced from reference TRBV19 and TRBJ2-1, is DGGITQSPKYLFRKEGQNVTLSCEQNLNHDAMYWYRQDPGQGLRLIYYSQIVNDFQKGDIAEGYSVSREKKESFPLTVTSAQKNPTAFYLCASSIIRTSGGDNEQFFGPGTRLTVL.

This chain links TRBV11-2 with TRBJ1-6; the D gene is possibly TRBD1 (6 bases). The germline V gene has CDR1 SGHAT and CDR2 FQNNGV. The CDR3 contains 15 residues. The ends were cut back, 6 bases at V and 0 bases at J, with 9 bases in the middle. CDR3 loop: CASRQGSSYNSPLHF. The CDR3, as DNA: TGTGCCAGCAGACAGGGAAGCTCCTATAATTCACCCCTCCACTTT.

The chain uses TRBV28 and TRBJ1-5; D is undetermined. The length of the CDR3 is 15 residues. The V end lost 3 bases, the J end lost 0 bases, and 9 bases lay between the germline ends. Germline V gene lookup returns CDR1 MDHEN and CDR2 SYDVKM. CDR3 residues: CASSFGRASNQPQHF. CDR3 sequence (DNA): TGTGCCAGCAGTTTTGGGCGGGCTAGCAATCAGCCCCAGCATTTT.

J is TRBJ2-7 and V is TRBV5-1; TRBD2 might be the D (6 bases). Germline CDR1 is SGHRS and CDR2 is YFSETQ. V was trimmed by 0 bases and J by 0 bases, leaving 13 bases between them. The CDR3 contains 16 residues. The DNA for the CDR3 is TGCGCCAGCAGCTTGGCCGCGGGATGGAGCTCCTACGAGCAGTACTTC. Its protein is CASSLAAGWSSYEQYF.

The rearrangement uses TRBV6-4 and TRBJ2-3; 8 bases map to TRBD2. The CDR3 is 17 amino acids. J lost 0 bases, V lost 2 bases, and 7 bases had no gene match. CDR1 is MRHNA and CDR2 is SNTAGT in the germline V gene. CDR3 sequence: CASSDRGLGTSTDTQYF. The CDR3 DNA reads TGTGCCAGCAGTGACCGGGGACTAGGGACTAGCACAGATACGCAGTATTTT.

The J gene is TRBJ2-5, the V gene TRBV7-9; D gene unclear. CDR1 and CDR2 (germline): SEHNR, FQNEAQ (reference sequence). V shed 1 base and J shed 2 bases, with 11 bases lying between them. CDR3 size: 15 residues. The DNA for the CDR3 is TGTGCCAGCAGCTTAGAATACCCGAGACAAGAGACCCAGTACTTC. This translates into CASSLEYPRQETQYF. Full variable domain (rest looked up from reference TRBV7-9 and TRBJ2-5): DTGVSQNPRHKITKRGQNVTFRCDPISEHNRLYWYRQTLGQGPEFLTYFQNEAQLEKSRLLSDRFSAERPKGSFSTLEIQRTEQGDSAMYLCASSLEYPRQETQYFGPGTRLLVL.

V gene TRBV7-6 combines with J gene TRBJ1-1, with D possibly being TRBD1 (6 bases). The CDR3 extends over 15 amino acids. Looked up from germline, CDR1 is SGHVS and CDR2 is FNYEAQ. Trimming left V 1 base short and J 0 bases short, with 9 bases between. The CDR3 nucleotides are TGTGCCAGCAGCTTAGACAGGGCCTTGAACACTGAAGCTTTCTTT. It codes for CASSLDRALNTEAFF.

Written as DNA, the CDR3 is TGTGCCTGGAGATACAGGTCTGGAAACACCATATATTTT. Residues: CAWRYRSGNTIYF. The chain joins TRBV30 to TRBJ1-3; D is possibly TRBD1 (5 bases). Trimming shortened V by 3 bases and J by 1 base, and 7 bases separated the two germline ends. This CDR3 is built from 13 residues. Germline V lookup: CDR1 GTSNPN, CDR2 SVGIG (reference sequence).

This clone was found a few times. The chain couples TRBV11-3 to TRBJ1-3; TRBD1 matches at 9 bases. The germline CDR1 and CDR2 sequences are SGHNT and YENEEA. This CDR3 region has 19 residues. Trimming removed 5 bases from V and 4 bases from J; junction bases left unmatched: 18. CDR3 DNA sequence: TGTGCCAGCAGCCGAAAAAGACCGGGACAGGGTGCGGCGGGAAACACCATATATTTT. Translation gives CASSRKRPGQGAAGNTIYF.